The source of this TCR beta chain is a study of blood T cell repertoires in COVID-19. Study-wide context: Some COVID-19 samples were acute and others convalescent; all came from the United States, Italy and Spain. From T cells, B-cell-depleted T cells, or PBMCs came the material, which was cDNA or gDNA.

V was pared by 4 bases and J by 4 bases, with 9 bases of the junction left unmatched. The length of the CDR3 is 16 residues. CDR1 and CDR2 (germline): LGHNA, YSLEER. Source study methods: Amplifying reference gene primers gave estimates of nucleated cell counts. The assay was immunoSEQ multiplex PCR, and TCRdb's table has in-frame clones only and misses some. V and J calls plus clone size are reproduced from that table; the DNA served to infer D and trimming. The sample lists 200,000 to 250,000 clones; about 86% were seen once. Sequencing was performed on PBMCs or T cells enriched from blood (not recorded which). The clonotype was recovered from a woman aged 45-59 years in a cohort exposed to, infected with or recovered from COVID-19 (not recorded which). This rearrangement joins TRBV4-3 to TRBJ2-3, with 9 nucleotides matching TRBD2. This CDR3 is CASSLVAGEGADTQYF. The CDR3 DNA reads TGCGCCAGCAGCCTAGTAGCGGGGGAGGGAGCAGATACGCAGTATTTT.